This TCR beta chain was recorded in a study of blood T cell repertoires in COVID-19. Study in general: Collection of acute and convalescent COVID-19 samples took place in the United States, Italy and Spain.

TCRdb's copy holds only in-frame clones and misses some; the assay was immunoSEQ multiplex PCR. The table lists some 120,000 clones, about 85% of them singletons. The CDR3 is made up of 15 amino acids. The J segment lost 6 bases and the V segment lost 6 bases, leaving 8 bases of the junction unmatched. Germline values: CDR1 LNHDA, CDR2 SQIVND (reference sequence). This TCR was sampled from a man in his 70s with acute or convalescent COVID-19. This sequence joins TRBV19 and TRBJ1-6, with 7 bases lining up with TRBD1. Material for sequencing was peripheral blood. The CDR3 spells CASRGTETFNSPLHF. The CDR3, as DNA: TGTGCCAGTAGGGGGACAGAAACCTTTAATTCACCCCTCCACTTT.